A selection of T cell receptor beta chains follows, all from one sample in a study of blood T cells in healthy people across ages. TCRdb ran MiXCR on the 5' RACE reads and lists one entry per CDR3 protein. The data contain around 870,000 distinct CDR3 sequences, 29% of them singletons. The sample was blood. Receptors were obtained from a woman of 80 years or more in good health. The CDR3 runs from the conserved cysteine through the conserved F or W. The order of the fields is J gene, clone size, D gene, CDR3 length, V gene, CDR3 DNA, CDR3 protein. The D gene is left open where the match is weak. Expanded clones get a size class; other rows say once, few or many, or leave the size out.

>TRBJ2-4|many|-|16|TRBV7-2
TGTGCCAGCAGCAAACGATCCGTTCTAGCCAAAAACATTCAGTACTTC
CASSKRSVLAKNIQYF
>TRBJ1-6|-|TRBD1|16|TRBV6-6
TGTGCCAGCAGCCCCACCGGAGGACAGGGGAACTCACCCCTCCACTTT
CASSPTGGQGNSPLHF
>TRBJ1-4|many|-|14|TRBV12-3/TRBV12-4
TGTGCCAGCAGCCGGCAGGTTGGATCCGAAAAACTGTTTTTT
CASSRQVGSEKLFF
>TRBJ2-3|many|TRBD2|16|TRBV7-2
TGTGCCAGCAGCCCGATGACTAGCGGAAGCACAGATACGCAGTATTTT
CASSPMTSGSTDTQYF
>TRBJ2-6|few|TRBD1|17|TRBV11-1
TGTGCCGGCAGCGTAGGGACAGCCCACTCTGGGGCCAACGTCCTGACTTTC
CAGSVGTAHSGANVLTF
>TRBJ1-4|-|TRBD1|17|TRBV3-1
TGTGCCAGCAGCCAGGCACAGGGGGCGGCACCTAATGAAAAACTGTTTTTT
CASSQAQGAAPNEKLFF
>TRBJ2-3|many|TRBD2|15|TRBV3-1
TGTGCCAGCAGCCAACTGCGGGGGTGGACAGATACGCAGTATTTT
CASSQLRGWTDTQYF
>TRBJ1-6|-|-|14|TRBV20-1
TGCAGTGCTAGAGGGGGGCCCTACAATTCACCCCTCCACTTT
CSARGGPYNSPLHF
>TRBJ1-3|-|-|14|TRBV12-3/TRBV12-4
TGTGCCAGCAATTATGCGGGTTCTGGAAACACCATATATTTT
CASNYAGSGNTIYF
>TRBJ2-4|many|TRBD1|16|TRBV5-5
TGTGCCAGCAGCGAAGGACAGGGAATAGCCAAAAACATTCAGTACTTC
CASSEGQGIAKNIQYF
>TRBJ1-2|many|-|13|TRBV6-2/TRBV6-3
TGTGCCAGCAGTTACTCGGAGGGGTCTGGCTACACCTTC
CASSYSEGSGYTF
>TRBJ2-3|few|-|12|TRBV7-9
TGTGCCGGCAGCCTCGATGCTTATACGCAGTATTTT
CAGSLDAYTQYF
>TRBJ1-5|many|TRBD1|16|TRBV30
TGTGCCTGGAGTGTAAGCCGGACAGGGGGGTATCAGCCCCAGCATTTT
CAWSVSRTGGYQPQHF
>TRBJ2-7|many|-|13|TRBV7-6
TGTGCCAGCAGCTCCGGGATTTTTTTAGAGCAGTACTTC
CASSSGIFLEQYF
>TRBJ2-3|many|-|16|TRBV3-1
TGTGCCAGCAGCCCCCTCCTCGGCAGCCTCACAGATACGCAGTATTTT
CASSPLLGSLTDTQYF
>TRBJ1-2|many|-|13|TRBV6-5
TGTGCCAGCAGTTATCTGCAGAATTATGGCTACACCTTC
CASSYLQNYGYTF
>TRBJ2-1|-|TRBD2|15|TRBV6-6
TGTGCCAGCAGTACCACTAGCGGGAGGGCCGGTGAGCAGTTCTTC
CASSTTSGRAGEQFF
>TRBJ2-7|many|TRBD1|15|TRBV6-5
TGTGCCAGCAGTAAGAAACAGGGGGCCCCCTACGAGCAGTACTTC
CASSKKQGAPYEQYF
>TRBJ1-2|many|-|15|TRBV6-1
TGTGCCAGCAGTGAATTGTGGGACCGACTCTATGGCTACACCTTC
CASSELWDRLYGYTF
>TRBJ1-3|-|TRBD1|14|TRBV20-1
TGCAGTGCTAGAAGGGACAGCCCTGGAAACACCATATATTTT
CSARRDSPGNTIYF
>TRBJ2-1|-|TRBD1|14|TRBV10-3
TGTGCCATCAGCCGGGACAGGGATGCCAATGAGCAGTTCTTC
CAISRDRDANEQFF
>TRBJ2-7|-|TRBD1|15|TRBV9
TGTGCCAGCAGCGTAGATCCCGGGACAGGGAGTGAGCAGTACTTC
CASSVDPGTGSEQYF
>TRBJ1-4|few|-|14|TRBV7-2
TGTGCCAGCAGCTTGGTGGGGGAGGGAGAAAAACTGTTTTTT
CASSLVGEGEKLFF
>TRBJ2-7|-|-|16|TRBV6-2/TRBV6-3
TGTGCCAGCAGTTACCTTTCGGTTAGCTCCTACAATGAGCAGTACTTC
CASSYLSVSSYNEQYF
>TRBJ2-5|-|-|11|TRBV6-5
TGTGCCAGCAGTCTTCGAGAGGCCCAGTACTTC
CASSLREAQYF
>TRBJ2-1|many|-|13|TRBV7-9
TGTGCCAGCAGCTTCTATCAGACCGATGAGCAGTTCTTC
CASSFYQTDEQFF
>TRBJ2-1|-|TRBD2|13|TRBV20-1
TGCAGTGCCCACCGGGGACTAGTGAGTGAGCAGTTCTTC
CSAHRGLVSEQFF
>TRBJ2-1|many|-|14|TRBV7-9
TGTGCCAGCACCCGGCCGAGGGCCGACAATGAGCAGTTCTTC
CASTRPRADNEQFF
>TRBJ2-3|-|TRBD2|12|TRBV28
TGTTCCTCTAGCGGGGGTTGGGATACGCAGTATTTT
CSSSGGWDTQYF
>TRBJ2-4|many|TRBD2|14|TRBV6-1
TGTGCCAGCAGTGTAGCGGGGGGGCGGAACATTCAGTACTTC
CASSVAGGRNIQYF
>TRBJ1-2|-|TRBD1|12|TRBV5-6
TGTGCCGGCAGCCATGACAGGGATGGCTACACCTTC
CAGSHDRDGYTF
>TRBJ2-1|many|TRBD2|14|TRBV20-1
TGCAGTGCTAGCATAGCGGGGGGCTACAATGAGCAGTTCTTC
CSASIAGGYNEQFF
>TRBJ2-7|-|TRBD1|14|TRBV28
TGTGCCAGCAGTTTTTCACAGGGGACCTACGAGCAGTACTTC
CASSFSQGTYEQYF